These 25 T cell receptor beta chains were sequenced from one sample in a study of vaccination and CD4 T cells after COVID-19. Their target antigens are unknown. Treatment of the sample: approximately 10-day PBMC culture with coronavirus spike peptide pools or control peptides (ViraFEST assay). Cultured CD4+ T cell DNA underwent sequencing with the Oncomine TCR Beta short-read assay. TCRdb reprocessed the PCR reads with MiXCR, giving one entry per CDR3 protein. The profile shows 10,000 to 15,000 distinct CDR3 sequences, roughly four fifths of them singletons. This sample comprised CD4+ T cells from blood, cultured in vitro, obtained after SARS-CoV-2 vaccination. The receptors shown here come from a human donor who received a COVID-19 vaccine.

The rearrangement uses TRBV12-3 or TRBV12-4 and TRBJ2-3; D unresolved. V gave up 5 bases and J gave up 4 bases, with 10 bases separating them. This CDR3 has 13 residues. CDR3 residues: CASSPAGADTQYF. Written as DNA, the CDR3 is TGTGCCAGCAGTCCCGCCGGCGCAGATACGCAGTATTTT.

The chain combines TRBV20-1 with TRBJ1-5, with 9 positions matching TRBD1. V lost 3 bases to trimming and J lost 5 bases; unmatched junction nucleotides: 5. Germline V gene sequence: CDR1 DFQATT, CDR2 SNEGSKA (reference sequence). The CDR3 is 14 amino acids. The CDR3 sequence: CSASPGQGDQPQHF. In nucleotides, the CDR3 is TGCAGTGCTAGCCCGGGACAGGGTGATCAGCCCCAGCATTTT.

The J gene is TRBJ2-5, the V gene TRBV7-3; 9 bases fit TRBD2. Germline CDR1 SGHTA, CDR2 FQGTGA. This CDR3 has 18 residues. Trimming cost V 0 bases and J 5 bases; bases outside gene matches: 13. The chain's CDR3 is CASSLTGLIAGDGETQYF. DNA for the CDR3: TGTGCCAGCAGCTTAACCGGACTCATAGCGGGGGATGGGGAGACCCAGTACTTC.

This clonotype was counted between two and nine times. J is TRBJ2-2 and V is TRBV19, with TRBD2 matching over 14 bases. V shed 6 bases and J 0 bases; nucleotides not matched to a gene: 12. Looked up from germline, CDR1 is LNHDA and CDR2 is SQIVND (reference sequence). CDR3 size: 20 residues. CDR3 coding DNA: TGTGCCAGTAGCAGAAAGCCGGGACTAGCGGGGGTGACGAACACCGGGGAGCTGTTTTTT. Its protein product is CASSRKPGLAGVTNTGELFF.

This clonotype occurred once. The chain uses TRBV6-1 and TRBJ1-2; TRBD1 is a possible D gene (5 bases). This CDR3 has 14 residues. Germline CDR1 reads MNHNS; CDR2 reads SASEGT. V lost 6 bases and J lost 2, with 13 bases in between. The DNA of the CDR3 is TGTGCCAGCAGACATCCGGGGGACAACTATGGCTACACCTTC. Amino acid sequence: CASRHPGDNYGYTF.

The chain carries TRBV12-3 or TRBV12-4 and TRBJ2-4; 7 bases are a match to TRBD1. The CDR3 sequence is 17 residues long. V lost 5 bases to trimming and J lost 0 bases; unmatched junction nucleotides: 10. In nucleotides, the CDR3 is TGTGCCAGCAGTCCGACAGGGAGTCGACTAGCCAAAAACATTCAGTACTTC. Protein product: CASSPTGSRLAKNIQYF.

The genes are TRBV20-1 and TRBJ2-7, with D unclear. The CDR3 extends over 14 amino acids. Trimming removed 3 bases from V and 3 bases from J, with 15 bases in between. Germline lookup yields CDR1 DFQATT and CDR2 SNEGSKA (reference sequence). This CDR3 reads CSASPGGKNYEQYF. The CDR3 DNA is TGCAGTGCTAGTCCGGGTGGCAAAAACTACGAGCAGTACTTC.

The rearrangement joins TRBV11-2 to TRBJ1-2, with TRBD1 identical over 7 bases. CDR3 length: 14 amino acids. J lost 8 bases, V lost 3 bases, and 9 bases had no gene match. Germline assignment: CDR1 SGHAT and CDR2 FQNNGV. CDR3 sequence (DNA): TGTGCCAGCAGCTTCTCTACAGGGGCGCGGGGCTACACCTTC. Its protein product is CASSFSTGARGYTF.

This CDR3 reads CATSDSDAATANNEQFF. The CDR3 DNA is TGTGCCACCAGTGATTCAGATGCTGCGACAGCCAACAATGAGCAGTTCTTC. The V call is TRBV24-1, the J call TRBJ2-1, with D possibly TRBD1 on 5 matching bases. Per germline, CDR1 KGHDR and CDR2 SFDVKD. CDR3 length: 17 amino acids. The V end lost 2 bases, the J end lost 5 bases, and 18 bases lay between the germline ends.

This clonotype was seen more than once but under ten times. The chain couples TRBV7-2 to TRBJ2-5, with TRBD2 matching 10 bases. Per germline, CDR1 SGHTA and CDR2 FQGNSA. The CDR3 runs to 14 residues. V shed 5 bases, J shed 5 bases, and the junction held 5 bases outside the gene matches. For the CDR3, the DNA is TGTGCCAGCAGCCACGCTAGCGGGGGTGAGACCCAGTACTTC. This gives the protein CASSHASGGETQYF.

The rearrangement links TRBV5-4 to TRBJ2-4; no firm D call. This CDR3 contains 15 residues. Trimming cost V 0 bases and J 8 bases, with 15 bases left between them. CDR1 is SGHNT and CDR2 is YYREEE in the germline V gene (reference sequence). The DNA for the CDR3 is TGTGCCAGCAGCTTGGCCCAGGCTGCCGCGGACATTCAGTACTTC. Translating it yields CASSLAQAAADIQYF.

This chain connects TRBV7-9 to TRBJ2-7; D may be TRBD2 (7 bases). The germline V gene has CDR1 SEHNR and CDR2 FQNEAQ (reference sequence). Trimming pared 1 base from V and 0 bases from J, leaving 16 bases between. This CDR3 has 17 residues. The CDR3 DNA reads TGTGCCAGCAGCTTAGGGAGGGGGGGCCGAACCTCCTACGAGCAGTACTTC. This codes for CASSLGRGGRTSYEQYF.

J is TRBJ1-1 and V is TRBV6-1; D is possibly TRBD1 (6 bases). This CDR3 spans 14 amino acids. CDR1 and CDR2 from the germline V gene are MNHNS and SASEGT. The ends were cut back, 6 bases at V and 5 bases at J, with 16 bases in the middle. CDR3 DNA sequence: TGTGCCAGCAGGAAAACAGGGCGGGAGACTGAAGCTTTCTTT. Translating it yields CASRKTGRETEAFF.

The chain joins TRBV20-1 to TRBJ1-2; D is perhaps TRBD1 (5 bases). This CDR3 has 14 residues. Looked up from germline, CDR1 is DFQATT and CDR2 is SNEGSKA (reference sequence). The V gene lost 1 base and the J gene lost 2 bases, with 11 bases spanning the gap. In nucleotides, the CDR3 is TGCAGTGCTAGAGGGAAAGGGGAAAACTATGGCTACACCTTC. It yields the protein CSARGKGENYGYTF.

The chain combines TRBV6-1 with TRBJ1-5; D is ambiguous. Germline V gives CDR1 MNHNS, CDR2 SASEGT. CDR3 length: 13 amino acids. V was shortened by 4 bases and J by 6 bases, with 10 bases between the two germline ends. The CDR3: CASSATRGQPQHF. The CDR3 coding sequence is TGTGCCAGCAGTGCCACGAGAGGTCAGCCCCAGCATTTT.

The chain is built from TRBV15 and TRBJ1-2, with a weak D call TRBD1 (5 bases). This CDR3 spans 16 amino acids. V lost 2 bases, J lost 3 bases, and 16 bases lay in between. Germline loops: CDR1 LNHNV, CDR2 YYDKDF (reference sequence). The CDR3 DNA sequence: TGTGCCACCAGCAGACTATCAGGGACTTGGGACTATGGCTACACCTTC. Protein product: CATSRLSGTWDYGYTF.

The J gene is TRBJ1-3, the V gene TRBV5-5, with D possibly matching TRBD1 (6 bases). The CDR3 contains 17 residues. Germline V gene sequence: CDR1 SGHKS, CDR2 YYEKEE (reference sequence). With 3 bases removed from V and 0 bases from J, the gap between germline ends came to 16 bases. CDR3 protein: CASSYSRDTRSGNTIYF. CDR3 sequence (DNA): TGTGCCAGCAGCTACTCCCGGGACACCCGCTCTGGAAACACCATATATTTT.

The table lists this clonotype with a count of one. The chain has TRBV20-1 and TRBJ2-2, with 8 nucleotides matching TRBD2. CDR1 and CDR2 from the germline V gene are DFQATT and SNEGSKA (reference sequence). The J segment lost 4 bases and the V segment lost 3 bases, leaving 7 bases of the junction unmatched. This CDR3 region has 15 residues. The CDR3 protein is CSASNSGGITGELFF. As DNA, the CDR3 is TGCAGTGCTAGTAACAGCGGGGGAATCACCGGGGAGCTGTTTTTT.

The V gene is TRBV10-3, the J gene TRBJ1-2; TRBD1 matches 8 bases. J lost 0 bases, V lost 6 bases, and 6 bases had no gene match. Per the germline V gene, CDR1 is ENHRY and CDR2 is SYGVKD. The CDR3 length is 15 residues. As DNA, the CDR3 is TGTGCCATCAGGAAGGGACAGGAGACTAACTATGGCTACACCTTC. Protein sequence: CAIRKGQETNYGYTF.

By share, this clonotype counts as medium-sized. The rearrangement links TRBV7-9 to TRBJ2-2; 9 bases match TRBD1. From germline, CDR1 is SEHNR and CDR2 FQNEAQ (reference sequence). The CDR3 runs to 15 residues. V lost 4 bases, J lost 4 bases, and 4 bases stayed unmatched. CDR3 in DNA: TGTGCCAGCAGCTCAACAGGGGGCATCACCGGGGAGCTGTTTTTT. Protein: CASSSTGGITGELFF.

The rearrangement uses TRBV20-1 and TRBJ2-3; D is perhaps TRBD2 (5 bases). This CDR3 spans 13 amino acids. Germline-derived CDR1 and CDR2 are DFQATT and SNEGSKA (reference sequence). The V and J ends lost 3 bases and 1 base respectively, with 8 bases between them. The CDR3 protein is CSASHGGTDTQYF. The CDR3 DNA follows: TGCAGTGCTAGCCACGGGGGCACAGATACGCAGTATTTT.

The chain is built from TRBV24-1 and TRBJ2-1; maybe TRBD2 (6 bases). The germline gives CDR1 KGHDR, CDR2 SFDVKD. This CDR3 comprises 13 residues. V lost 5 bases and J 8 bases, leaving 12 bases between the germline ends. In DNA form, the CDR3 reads TGTGCCACCAGTGGAACTAGCCGCGATGAGCAGTTCTTC. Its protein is CATSGTSRDEQFF.

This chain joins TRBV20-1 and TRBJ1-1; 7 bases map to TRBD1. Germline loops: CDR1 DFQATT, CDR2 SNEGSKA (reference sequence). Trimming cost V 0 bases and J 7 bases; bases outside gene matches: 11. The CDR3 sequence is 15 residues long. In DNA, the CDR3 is TGCAGTGCTAGAGAGGAGGCAGGGGGGGCCCGTGAAGCTTTCTTT. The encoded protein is CSAREEAGGAREAFF.

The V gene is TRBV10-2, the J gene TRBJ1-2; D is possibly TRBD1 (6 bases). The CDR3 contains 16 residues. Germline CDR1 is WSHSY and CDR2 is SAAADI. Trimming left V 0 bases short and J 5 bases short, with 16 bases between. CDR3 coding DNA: TGCGCCAGCAGTGAGTCGGCAGAAGGGGGAAGGTATGGCTACACCTTC. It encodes CASSESAEGGRYGYTF.

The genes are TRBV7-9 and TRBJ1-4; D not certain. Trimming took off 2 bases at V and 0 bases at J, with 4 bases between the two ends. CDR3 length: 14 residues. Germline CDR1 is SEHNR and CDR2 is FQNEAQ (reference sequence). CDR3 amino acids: CASSLTATNEKLFF. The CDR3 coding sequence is TGTGCCAGCAGCTTAACAGCAACTAATGAAAAACTGTTTTTT.